This T cell receptor beta chain emerged from a study of blood T cell repertoires in COVID-19. The wider study: The origin of the acute and convalescent COVID-19 samples was the United States, Italy and Spain. PBMCs, B-cell-depleted T cells, or T cells were the source of the cDNA or gDNA that made up the material.

This CDR3 has 18 residues. V was clipped by 4 bases and J by 0 bases; unmatched bases: 9. The germline V gene encodes CDR1 SGDLS and CDR2 YYNGEE. In the authors' methods: Estimation of nucleated cell counts relied on the amplification of reference gene primers. Assay used: immunoSEQ multiplex PCR; TCRdb lists only in-frame clones, some missing. Clonal size and the V and J genes are those of that table, whereas D and trimming came from the DNA. The sample includes 360,000 or so clones, roughly 86% of them seen just once. In assigning cohorts, the study relied on participant-reported clinical history. V gene TRBV9 combines with J gene TRBJ1-3; 11 nucleotides line up with TRBD1. Sequencing input: PBMCs or T cells enriched from blood (not recorded which). The receptor was derived from a woman younger than 45 who had recovered from COVID-19. The CDR3 protein is CASSSPGTGGHSGNTIYF. DNA of the CDR3: TGTGCCAGCAGCTCCCCCGGGACAGGGGGTCACTCTGGAAACACCATATATTTT.